What follows are 11 T cell receptor beta chains derived from one specimen sequenced in a study of T cell repertoires in cytomegalovirus infection (dated by TCRdb to between 2018 and 2021). The meaning of the sample's treatment or condition label: in vitro stimulation with specific CMV peptide epitopes to enrich CMV-specific T cells. Sequencing instrument: Illumina HiSeq 1500. Clones were called with MiXCR by TCRdb after fastp trimmed the public reads at Q25, and only in-frame beta chains were retained. Every distinct CDR3 protein forms one entry, paired with its most common genes and DNA. Counted in this sample were hundreds of thousands of distinct CDR3 sequences; approximately 30% of them appeared once. The ten top clones hold over 10% of the sample. Their cognate antigens are unknown. The sequenced sample was cultured CD8+ T cells from PBMCs, obtained from culture after CMV antigen stimulation. The receptors were gathered from a human donor in good health (CMV status not recorded). Some clones in this sample may be carry-over from other donors' samples.

There are a few counts of this clonotype. This chain links TRBV6-2 or TRBV6-3 with TRBJ1-1; 10 bases are a match to TRBD1. Per germline, CDR1 MNHEY and CDR2 SVGEGT. The V gene end was trimmed by 6 bases and the J gene end by 6 bases; junction bases not matched to a gene: 10. This CDR3 has 15 residues. The CDR3: CASSILGQGTSEAFF. The CDR3 nucleotides read TGTGCCAGCAGCATACTGGGACAGGGGACCTCTGAAGCTTTCTTT.

The chain combines TRBV27 with TRBJ1-6, with D maybe TRBD1 (5 bases). Germline CDR1 MNHEY, CDR2 SMNVEV (reference sequence). This CDR3 region has 14 residues. Trimming took off 5 bases at V and 7 bases at J, with 12 bases between the two ends. The CDR3 reads CASSQTAWNSPLHF. CDR3 DNA: TGTGCCAGCAGTCAGACAGCGTGGAATTCACCCCTCCACTTT.

This clonotype was detected a few times. The V and J genes are TRBV6-6 and TRBJ1-5, with D possibly matching TRBD1 (5 bases). Germline CDR1 is MNHNY and CDR2 is SVGAGI (reference sequence). CDR3 length: 16 residues. V was pared by 4 bases and J by 1 base, with 14 bases between. As DNA, the CDR3 is TGTGCCAGCAGTTCGCTGCCCGGGGACAGCAATCAGCCCCAGCATTTT. Translation gives CASSSLPGDSNQPQHF.

J is TRBJ2-3 and V is TRBV28; a possible D gene is TRBD2 (6 bases). CDR3 length: 14 residues. The ends were cut back, 6 bases at V and 4 bases at J, with 14 bases in the middle. Germline V gene data show CDR1 as MDHEN and CDR2 as SYDVKM. The DNA for the CDR3 is TGTGCCAGCAGCGACACTAGCTTCGCAGATACGCAGTATTTT. This sequence encodes CASSDTSFADTQYF.

V usage is TRBV7-9 and J usage is TRBJ1-2; no reliable D call. V was cut by 7 bases and J by 6 bases, with 15 bases left in between. CDR3 length equals 13 residues. CDR1 is SEHNR, CDR2 FQNEAQ, per germline (reference sequence). CDR3 amino acids: CASTPRGWDGYTF. The CDR3 nucleotides read TGTGCCAGCACCCCACGGGGATGGGATGGCTACACCTTC.

This chain joins TRBV7-9 and TRBJ1-2; D unclear. This CDR3 is built from 15 residues. Trimming left V 2 bases short and J 3 bases short, with 13 bases between. CDR1 and CDR2 from the germline V gene are SEHNR and FQNEAQ (reference sequence). The CDR3: CASSLTDTAHYGYTF. The CDR3 nucleotides read TGTGCCAGCAGCTTAACCGACACTGCCCACTATGGCTACACCTTC.

J is TRBJ1-5 and V is TRBV5-6; the D is unclear. V was pared by 4 bases and J by 3 bases, with 11 bases between. The CDR3 loop spans 14 amino acids. Germline CDR1 reads SGHDT; CDR2 reads YYEEEE. CDR3 region: CASSLGLHNQPQHF. DNA of the CDR3: TGTGCCAGCAGCCTAGGACTGCACAATCAGCCCCAGCATTTT.

The chain uses TRBV27 and TRBJ1-5; D uncertain. The CDR3 totals 16 residues. V lost 0 bases and J 0 bases, leaving 9 bases between the germline ends. CDR1 and CDR2 from the germline V gene are MNHEY and SMNVEV (reference sequence). The chain's CDR3 is CASSLSRGNSNQPQHF. Written as DNA, the CDR3 is TGTGCCAGCAGTTTATCACGCGGAAATAGCAATCAGCCCCAGCATTTT.

The table lists this clonotype with a few counts. The rearrangement links TRBV6-6 to TRBJ1-2; D call uncertain. Germline CDR1 MNHNY, CDR2 SVGAGI (reference sequence). CDR3 length: 17 residues. V was shortened by 2 bases and J by 1 base, with 17 bases between the two germline ends. The CDR3 protein is CASSYEAQMKNNYGYTF. The CDR3 nucleotides are TGTGCCAGCAGTTACGAGGCCCAAATGAAGAATAACTATGGCTACACCTTC.

This clonotype was recorded a few times. V and J are TRBV20-1 and TRBJ1-1; 7 bases line up with TRBD1. The CDR3 is made up of 12 amino acids. From germline, CDR1 is DFQATT and CDR2 SNEGSKA (reference sequence). The J segment lost 6 bases and the V segment lost 4 bases, leaving 5 bases of the junction unmatched. The CDR3 is CSATRQGAEAFF. CDR3 sequence (DNA): TGCAGTGCTACGAGACAGGGAGCTGAAGCTTTCTTT.

This rearrangement joins TRBV7-2 to TRBJ1-5, with 7 bases aligning to TRBD1. Germline V gene sequence: CDR1 SGHTA, CDR2 FQGNSA. Germline trimming cut 3 bases from V and 0 bases from J; bases unmatched to any gene: 8. The CDR3 sequence is 17 residues long. CDR3 protein: CASSLGQSFYSNQPQHF. CDR3 DNA sequence: TGTGCCAGCAGCTTGGGACAGAGTTTTTATAGCAATCAGCCCCAGCATTTT.